A single sample gave rise to the 6 T cell receptor beta chains below, sequenced in a study of a mutant IDH1 vaccine in newly diagnosed glioma. Assay: immunoSEQ multiplex PCR; the TCRdb copy retains only in-frame clones and omits some. The sample lists 45,000 to 65,000 clones; less than 70% were seen once. These TCRs' antigens remain unknown. As for time point: week 47, end of study. The study gave 300 ug of mutant IDH1 20-mer peptide per vaccine dose, with topical imiquimod. The source was peripheral blood mononuclear cells (PBMCs), collected from a glioma patient whose treatment included an IDH1 peptide vaccine. These receptor sequences come from a man aged 35-49 years with glioma. Some clones in this sample may be carry-over from other donors' samples.

The chain combines TRBV5-1 with TRBJ2-4, with D uncertain. The length of the CDR3 is 15 residues. The germline V gene has CDR1 SGHRS and CDR2 YFSETQ. V lost 4 bases to trimming and J lost 0 bases, with 11 bases between them. CDR3 DNA sequence: TGCGCCAGCAGCCCAAGGCTGTTAGCCAAAAACATTCAGTACTTC. Its protein is CASSPRLLAKNIQYF.

The V gene is TRBV7-9, the J gene TRBJ1-3, with 12 nucleotides matching TRBD1. CDR1 is SEHNR and CDR2 is FQNEAQ in the germline V gene (reference sequence). J gave up 4 bases and V 5 bases, and 3 bases lay outside the gene matches. This CDR3 comprises 15 residues. The CDR3 coding sequence is TGTGCCAGCAGCGGGACAGGGGGCATAGGAAACACCATATATTTT. This encodes CASSGTGGIGNTIYF.

This chain links TRBV2 with TRBJ1-1; D unclear. Germline lookup yields CDR1 SNHLY and CDR2 FYNNEI. The V end lost 8 bases, the J end lost 0 bases, and 10 bases lay between the germline ends. CDR3 length equals 13 residues. The CDR3 bases are TGTGCCAGCGCGCCTCCGGTGAACACTGAAGCTTTCTTT. Translation: CASAPPVNTEAFF.

This clone came up a few times. The chain joins TRBV9 to TRBJ1-2; D might be TRBD1 (6 bases). Trimming stripped 3 bases from V and 4 bases from J, with 13 bases between. The CDR3 runs 14 residues. Looked up from germline, CDR1 is SGDLS and CDR2 is YYNGEE. As DNA, the CDR3 is TGTGCCAGCAGCGCGATACAGGGTGGCTATGGCTACACCTTC. Translated: CASSAIQGGYGYTF. Together with reference TRBV9 and TRBJ1-2, the CDR3 gives the full variable domain: DSGVTQTPKHLITATGQRVTLRCSPRSGDLSVYWYQQSLDQGLQFLIQYYNGEERAKGNILERFSAQQFPDLHSELNLSSLELGDSALYFCASSAIQGGYGYTFGSGTRLTVV.

This clone appeared a single time. CDR3 residues: CASSLGGGDNEQFF. Written as DNA, the CDR3 is TGCGCCAGCAGCTTGGGCGGGGGGGACAATGAGCAGTTCTTC. The chain joins TRBV5-1 to TRBJ2-1, with TRBD2 matching 9 bases. The germline CDR1 and CDR2 sequences are SGHRS and YFSETQ. V lost 0 bases to trimming and J lost 5 bases; unmatched junction nucleotides: 0. CDR3 size: 14 residues.

The V and J genes are TRBV27 and TRBJ1-5, with a tentative D call TRBD1 (6 bases). Germline CDR1 and CDR2: MNHEY and SMNVEV (reference sequence). Trimming pared 4 bases from V and 9 bases from J, leaving 13 bases between. This CDR3 region has 13 residues. In DNA form, the CDR3 reads TGTGCCAGCAGTTCACAGGGTGGGGGGCCCCAGCATTTT. It yields the protein CASSSQGGGPQHF.